Sequencing of this T cell receptor (beta chain) was carried out in a study of cytomegalovirus exposure and HLA in healthy donors listed by TCRdb under 2017. General notes on the study: An earlier analysis of fewer than 750 of the donors reported 250 to 350 Gb of sequence data and some 110 million unique TCR beta sequences obtained from some 200 million T cells. Donor age, sex, ethnicity and CMV serostatus were collected together with the repertoire data. A separate validation cohort of over a hundred different subjects was used in addition to the roughly 620-subject first cohort. Among 300 to 500 genotyped donors of the cohort, an average of roughly 230,000 unique TCR beta nucleotide sequences was sequenced per donor, of which about 19% were non-productive. Several DR-DQ haplotypes were handled as single units for association and clustering, since linkage in the cohort was strong. An early release that covered roughly 600 HLA-typed donors contained approximately 300 gigabases of sequencing data and 80 million or so unique TCR sequences. The study used immunosequencing to profile the T cell repertoires of around 600 subjects and linked those repertoires to cytomegalovirus serostatus. A later analysis re-analyzed previously published TCR beta repertoires from approximately 700 donors and added high-resolution HLA genotyping to study TCR occurrence patterns. The study aimed to test whether cataloging public T cell receptors could reveal signatures of past pathogen exposure. In a later genetic analysis, genome-wide SNP genotypes for about 65% of the roughly 700 donors were used, and that subset was treated as a discovery cohort. HLA typing included class I and class II loci at four-digit resolution. All discovery cohort repertoires had been generated on a single sequencing platform. In the later analysis, no new phenotypic data were used to find candidate immune exposures; instead, reliance was placed on TCR beta sequences and their occurrence across donors. Among the 398 genotyped donors, under 90% belonged to the genetic ancestry cluster associated with self-reported Caucasian donors. To predict cytomegalovirus infection status, the study brought together high-throughput TCR immunosequencing, statistical association of individual TCRs with disease status, and machine learning. The number of donors typed differed by locus, with roughly 629-640 for A, B, C, DRB1 and DQB1, around 500 for DQA1, about 610 for DPA1, and around 450 for DPB1. In an earlier analysis of roughly 540 of the donors, high-throughput TCR beta sequencing was used to judge whether each TCR beta V gene segment behaved as functional or pseudogenic. Summary of the overall study and its limitations: Immune exposure information for the cohort was limited to CMV serostatus. A few of the identified cytomegalovirus-associated TCR beta chains were confirmed in vitro to be specific for cytomegalovirus antigens. According to a later analysis, parvovirus B19, influenza, CMV and Epstein-Barr virus appeared linked to several top co-occurrence clusters. According to a later genetic analysis, donors in an Asian-associated ancestry cluster had fewer N-insertions in productive TCRs than the approximately 650-donor mean. Most TCR sequences were observed very rarely across donors, whereas some public TCRs were present in many individuals. The study listed approximately 150 TCR beta chains as associated with cytomegalovirus. A later analysis associated 15,000 or so TCR beta sequences with specific HLA alleles at a false discovery rate of 0.05. Roughly uniform sequencing depth across donors was assumed in presence/absence analyses, although this assumption may not hold. It was suggested by the authors that the approach could potentially be generalized to other disease states and immunological phenotypes. Because counts were too low, 15 to 20 rarely observed V segments, including chromosome 9 orphons, were excluded from the earlier analysis of 587 of the donors. When HLA alleles, especially DR and DQ, strongly co-occurred, attributing TCR associations to individual alleles was difficult. A further reported finding was that TCR beta sequences accurately predicted the HLA-A and HLA-B alleles for most subjects in the first cohort. In an earlier analysis of approximately 590 of the donors, most TCR beta V segments appeared in productive rearrangements about 90% or about 30% of the time, broadly matching IMGT annotations. Correlated functional status among segregating V segments might be attributable to linkage disequilibrium, but an unknown experimental factor could not be ruled out. According to a later analysis, TCR association rates differed among HLA loci, with DRB1 alleles showing the most associated TCRs and HLA-C alleles showing the fewest. In a later analysis, most CMV-associated TCR beta chains were found to appear HLA-restricted, with HLA associations seemingly driven largely by CMV exposure. The classifier was reported to diagnose cytomegalovirus status with high specificity and sensitivity in both the original cohort and the validation cohort. In a later analysis, HLA-associated TCR beta chains showed more clonal expansion and lower generation probabilities than non-associated chains that were equally common. The cohort was sequenced for TCR beta chains only, and without alpha or paired-chain data the features that could be detected were limited. A group of highly shared sequence variants was considered likely to be a technical artifact of the sequencing pipeline. A later genetic analysis associated a missense DCLRE1C variant with V-gene and J-gene trimming of TCR beta chains, and an independent cohort replicated the association. Some IMGT-functional V segments, including TRBV6-2 and TRBV6-3, could not be distinguished by the 87-base-pair reads and were therefore excluded. Because some donors lacked HLA typing at each locus, the association tests relied only on the typed subset.

The method was the immunoSEQ multiplex PCR assay. For the multiplex PCR, a mixture combining 60 forward primers for TCR Vbeta segments and 13 reverse primers for TCR Jbeta segments was used. A multiplex PCR assay on genomic DNA amplified the CDR3 region of rearranged TCR beta genes. The Illumina HiSeq System was used to sequence the amplified TCR beta libraries as 87-base-pair reads. The authors processed their data as follows. A later analysis counted approximately 76 million unique TCR beta chains across the 666 repertoires, and some 12 million of these chains were shared by at least two donors. Raw reads were error-corrected and collapsed into unique sequences by a nearest-neighbor algorithm in which closely related sequences were merged to remove PCR and sequencing errors. V, D and J gene segments were assigned by aligning CDR3 sequences to IMGT reference sequences. For a sequence to be retained, at least a six-nucleotide match to both a V gene segment and a J gene segment was required. Rearrangements were classified as productive when the CDR3 lacked stop codons and remained in frame with V and J, and all other rearrangements were classified as non-productive. Following IMGT convention, CDR3 was defined as the stretch from the second conserved V-encoded cysteine to the conserved J-encoded phenylalanine. In an earlier analysis of more than 550 of the donors, sequences lacking an unambiguous match to a single V gene segment were excluded. An earlier analysis of fewer than 750 of the donors classified V segments as functional when productive rearrangements were above 56.7% and as segregating when the standard deviation between donors was above 5%. A statistical classification framework was built to diagnose cytomegalovirus status from the catalog of TCR beta chain sequences. In a later analysis, TCR nucleotide sequences were compared against IMGT/GENE-DB human TR gene sequences so that V and J genes could be assigned. In a later analysis, CDR3 sequences and most-parsimonious VDJ recombination scenarios were assigned using the TCRdist pipeline. In a later analysis, each TCR beta chain was defined by its CDR3 amino acid sequence together with its V-gene family, and reads without a unique V-gene family were excluded. To address suspected cross-contamination and a sequencing artifact, a later analysis removed under 600 highly shared, low-generation-probability nucleotide sequences. In a later analysis, a clonal expansion index was calculated for each public chain from normalized within-repertoire ranks of inferred template counts. In a later analysis, generation probabilities were computed using a VDJ recombination model fitted to out-of-frame rearrangements, and the results were checked against IGoR. Hypergeometric tests were used in a later analysis to score TCR-TCR, TCR-HLA and TCR-CMV co-occurrence, with a repertoire-size bias correction applied to the TCR pairs. A later analysis estimated false discovery rates by permuting HLA or CMV assignments 20 times. In a later analysis, co-occurring TCRs were grouped using DBSCAN, and TCRdist sequence similarity was added for clustering within HLA-allele-positive subsets. Repertoires with fewer than 30,000 or more than 120,000 public chains, plus five repertoires with anomalous nucleotide sharing, were excluded from co-occurrence clustering. The immuneACCESS repertoire file appears here via TCRdb, limited to in-frame rearrangements. These files lack a portion of the clones; in checked studies, under half of the deficit traces to unresolved V genes, and the cause of the others is not known. V, J and clone size are taken as reported in that table, and D and trimming were inferred from the DNA itself. This sample comprises about 190,000 clones, 87% of them detected only once. Of the sample, 1% to 1.5% falls within the top ten clones.

In total, around 600 healthy bone marrow donors made up the cohort. All cohort members were sampled while nominally healthy, although unrecorded immune exposures were likely present. The donor was CMV seronegative and was included in the group of approximately 350 seronegative cohort members. Every donor gave a peripheral blood sample, and the peripheral blood mononuclear cells from that sample were used for TCR beta sequencing. Genomic DNA extraction from the blood cell samples was performed with the Qiagen DNeasy Blood Extraction Kit. Points on this clone: The antigen this receptor binds is unknown. Per-nucleotide qualities are absent, and no much larger clonotype sits a single base away.

CDR1 is given as SGDLS and CDR2 as YYNGEE, both from the germline V gene. The CDR3 runs 16 residues from the cysteine to the phenylalanine. Left in the record is the CDR3 DNA by itself, 48 bases read in frame from the first base. V gives up 0 bases and J gives up 5 bases, and the segment between their germline ends measures 16 bases. This clonotype was obtained from a man younger than 45 in good health and CMV-seronegative. The specimen sequenced was PBMCs. The V and J segments used are TRBV9 and TRBJ2-3; perhaps TRBD1 is the D gene, with 6 bases matching. The bases read TGTGCCAGCAGCGTAGGGGCAGGGGCCAGCCTAGATACGCAGTATTTT. This sequence encodes CASSVGAGASLDTQYF.